This entry is about one T cell receptor beta chain. The data stem from a study of blood T cell repertoires in COVID-19. As for the study in general: Acute and convalescent COVID-19 samples came from the United States, Italy and Spain.

Authors' processing steps: Amplifying reference gene primers gave estimates of nucleated cell counts. Repertoires were generated with immunoSEQ multiplex PCR, while TCRdb's copy carries only in-frame clones and drops some. V and J calls and clone size are given by that table; D and trimming were obtained from the DNA. The sample has 150,000 to 200,000 clones, around 86% seen once. Germline CDR1 MGHRA, CDR2 YSYEKL. V gave up 3 bases and J gave up 0 bases, with 18 bases separating them. The CDR3 length is 18 residues. The sequenced sample consisted of peripheral blood. The rearrangement joins TRBV4-1 to TRBJ1-5; TRBD1 might be the D (5 bases). The source is a man between 65 and 79 years old with acute or convalescent COVID-19. The DNA for the CDR3 is TGCGCCAGCAGCCAGGAGGGACCGGTACCTTATAGCAATCAGCCCCAGCATTTT. This gives the protein CASSQEGPVPYSNQPQHF.